This T cell receptor beta chain was recovered during a study of shared clonotypes between healthy human individuals. Donors, healthy HIV-negative adults, lacked recent acute infections or vaccinations. Donors were Caucasian adults residing in Nashville, Tennessee, USA. Method: immunoSEQ multiplex PCR; TCRdb's copy keeps in-frame clones and lacks some. The table records roughly 2 million clones, 95% of them present only once. Note on this clone: Its antigen is undetermined.

Study-wide points: Sampling used blood alone; tissue repertoires probably differ.

The sequencing sample was made of naive CD4+ T cells sorted from blood. Sample subset: CD45RA+ positively selected. This receptor was taken from a man between 18 and 29 years old in good health.

The CDR3 DNA reads TGTGCCTGGACAAGAGGGGTTGGAGAGACCCAGTACTTC. Protein: CAWTRGVGETQYF. This chain joins TRBV30 and TRBJ2-5, with D tentatively TRBD1 or TRBD2 (5 bases each). The CDR3 spans 13 residues. V was clipped by 4 bases and J by 4 bases, with 13 bases between them. Looked up from germline, CDR1 is GTSNPN and CDR2 is SVGIG (reference sequence). The whole variable domain, filled in from reference TRBV30 and TRBJ2-5, reads SQTIHQWPATLVQPVGSPLSLECTVEGTSNPNLYWYRQAAGRGLQLLFYSVGIGQISSEVPQNLSASRPQDRQFILSSKKLLLSDSGFYLCAWTRGVGETQYFGPGTRLLVL.